One sample yielded the 7 T cell receptor beta chains listed below, sequenced in a study of blood T cell repertoires in COVID-19. The method was immunoSEQ multiplex PCR; TCRdb's version includes in-frame clones alone and lacks a portion of them. The sample records approximately 46,000 clones, more than 65% being singletons. Sequenced sample: peripheral blood. These receptors all come from a human donor in a cohort sampled during active COVID-19.

This clone was detected once. This chain connects TRBV3-1 (or the pseudogene TRBV3-2) to TRBJ2-3; a possible D gene is TRBD2 (7 bases). CDR3 length: 16 amino acids. Per germline, CDR1 LGHDT and CDR2 YNNKEL (reference sequence). Between the trimmed V and J ends, which lost 1 base and 2 bases, there was a span of 13 bases. The CDR3 DNA reads TGTGCCAGCAGCCAAGTTTTCGGGGGGCTCACAGATACGCAGTATTTT. Translated, it gives CASSQVFGGLTDTQYF.

In this sample, this clone turned up a few times. The rearrangement joins TRBV19 to TRBJ2-3; TRBD1 is a possible D gene (6 bases). Trimming stripped 8 bases from V and 2 bases from J, with 14 bases between. Germline V gene data show CDR1 as LNHDA and CDR2 as SQIVND (reference sequence). CDR3 size: 14 residues. The CDR3: CASGRDIYTDTQYF. The CDR3 nucleotides read TGTGCCAGTGGCCGGGACATTTACACAGATACGCAGTATTTT.

CDR3 sequence reads: CASSLAGNLQETQYF. In DNA, the CDR3 is TGCGCCAGCAGCTTGGCAGGAAATCTACAAGAGACCCAGTACTTC. The V call is TRBV5-1, the J call TRBJ2-5, with no clear D. The germline V gene has CDR1 SGHRS and CDR2 YFSETQ. CDR3 size: 15 residues. V was trimmed by 0 bases and J by 2 bases, leaving 11 bases between them.

There are a few counts of this clone. This chain uses TRBV6-1 with TRBJ2-1; D is unclear. Germline V gene lookup returns CDR1 MNHNS and CDR2 SASEGT. CDR3 size: 16 residues. V was cut by 1 base and J by 4 bases, with 14 bases left in between. The DNA of the CDR3 is TGTGCCAGCAGTGAAGGGAGTAGGAGACTGTACAATGAGCAGTTCTTC. This codes for CASSEGSRRLYNEQFF.

This chain joins TRBV6-6 and TRBJ2-3; D ambiguous. The CDR3 spans 14 residues. CDR1 MNHNY and CDR2 SVGAGI come from the germline V gene (reference sequence). V was shortened by 4 bases and J by 0 bases, with 8 bases between the two germline ends. Written as DNA, the CDR3 is TGTGCCAGCAGTTCCGCAACTAGCACAGATACGCAGTATTTT. Protein: CASSSATSTDTQYF.

The rearrangement links TRBV18 to TRBJ2-3, with D perhaps matching TRBD1 (6 bases). From germline, CDR1 is KGHSH and CDR2 LQKENI. This CDR3 region has 13 residues. Trimming stripped 1 base from V and 6 bases from J, with 8 bases between. This CDR3 is CASSPRRGDTQYF. For the CDR3, the DNA is TGTGCCAGCTCACCACGCAGGGGTGATACGCAGTATTTT. Variable domain in full (rest from reference TRBV18 and TRBJ2-3): NAGVMQNPRHLVRRRGQEARLRCSPMKGHSHVYWYRQLPEEGLKFMVYLQKENIIDESGMPKERFSAEFPKEGPSILRIQQVVRGDSAAYFCASSPRRGDTQYFGPGTRLTVL.

The V gene is TRBV19, the J gene TRBJ2-2; 9 nucleotides align to TRBD1. CDR1 and CDR2 (germline): LNHDA, SQIVND (reference sequence). This CDR3 comprises 15 residues. The junction had 3 bases not matched to a gene; V was cut back by 0 bases and J by 7 bases. CDR3 DNA: TGTGCCAGTAGTATAGAGGGACAGGGTCTCGGGGAGCTGTTTTTT. Translated, it gives CASSIEGQGLGELFF.